This is a list of T cell receptor beta chains from one sample in a study of T cell repertoires in cytomegalovirus infection. MiXCR, run by TCRdb on the reads, gives a single entry per CDR3 protein. Of about 300,000 distinct CDR3 sequences listed, around 10% are singletons. Sequencing was carried out using PBMCs. These receptor sequences come from a human donor in good health (CMV status not recorded). Some clones in this sample may be carry-over from other donors' samples. Both conserved end residues are trimmed from each CDR3.

TRBV4-2,ASSQESVMRGQETQY
TRBV7-2,ASSLRTGRDTQY
TRBV5-1,ASSPDYDGYT
TRBV27,ASSLGSGSSYNEQF
TRBV18,ASSETQANYGYT
TRBV6-1,ACRGSGANVLT
TRBV6-1,ASSSSGGYTDTQY
TRBV29-1,SVRPGTGLTDTQY
TRBV7-2,ASSSSRETQY
TRBV20-1,SARERSKASYGYT
TRBV19,ASSRTGGASEAF
TRBV28,ASSSLAYYGYT
TRBV20-1,SARDVAGGRGEQF
TRBV19,ASSVRGSNTGELF
TRBV5-5,ASSLRGQGWNPGSEAF
TRBV12-3/TRBV12-4,ASSRDAGNTIY
TRBV27,ATGRYNYGYT
TRBV27,ASRPAEGRAEAF
TRBV29-1,SVEVRGTEAF
TRBV19,ASSLLSPWTGGYNEQF
TRBV10-3,AIIRWEGPGLTDTQY
TRBV20-1,SARGGADVTDTQY
TRBV20-1,SASQTSGGFGETQY
TRBV7-9,ASRLDNTEAF
TRBV18,ASSPSGAVNEQY
TRBV2,ASRETSGGPNTGELF
TRBV19,ASSDQGAYYGYT
TRBV20-1,SARISGATYGYT
TRBV11-3,ASSPSGGNEQF
TRBV5-1,ASSLRLAGGTNEQF
TRBV6-4,ASSDGGDTGELF
TRBV28,ASSLLGGTGNQPQH
TRBV7-9,ASSSYGNTEAF
TRBV29-1,SIDGGNTEAF
TRBV6-5,ASSYSREGAYGYT
TRBV19,ASSAQGSPYNEQF
TRBV18,ASSPGQQGRSGYT
TRBV28,ASSFRVKNSPLH
TRBV29-1,SVHGRMNTEAF
TRBV28,ASRSLPSTSGYT
TRBV6-6,ASSSAGVYGYT
TRBV20-1,SARVDGGASYNEQF